Sequencing of this T cell receptor beta chain was carried out in a study of T cell responses to AZD1222 COVID-19 vaccine. Only in-frame clones appear in the TCRdb table, and some are missing; sequencing was by immunoSEQ multiplex PCR. The data show around 130,000 clones, around nine tenths seen once. The V and J ends lost 3 bases and 0 bases respectively, with 10 bases between them. Germline V CDR1 and CDR2: SGHRS, YFSETQ. The CDR3 covers 15 residues. General study points: None of the repertoires were sampled until the peak T cell response had passed. Nearly half of spike-specific TCRs reportedly go after variant regions that carry no mutations. With two AZD1222 doses given, Spike-specific TCR breadth and depth both rose. Seropositivity was recorded at baseline in only five to seven AZD1222 recipients.

About this clone: The target antigen is unknown.

The sequence came from an adult who received the AZD1222 COVID-19 vaccine. The sequences come from peripheral blood, collected 28 days after the second AZD1222 dose. J is TRBJ1-3 and V is TRBV5-1; possible D gene TRBD1, 6 bases. In DNA, the CDR3 is TGCGCCAGCAGCTGGGCAGGGGACTCTGGAAACACCATATATTTT. Protein product: CASSWAGDSGNTIYF.